The rows below give T cell receptor beta chains drawn from one sample of a study of OX40 agonist ivuxolimab in advanced cancers. The table came from immunoSEQ multiplex PCR; TCRdb's copy has only in-frame clones and leaves some out. The profile shows around 140,000 clones, under 95% of them singletons. Sample: CD4+ or CD8+ T cells sorted from blood, taken in a trial of the OX40 agonist ivuxolimab. Receptors were obtained from an adult with an advanced solid tumor such as melanoma, head and neck, liver or kidney cancer. Each CDR3 is given with its conserved first and last residue. Fields, in order: V gene, clone size, CDR3 protein. Some rows have no size entry. The others give once, few or many, or a class for an expanded clone.

TRBV9 NA CASSVAPLGTGFSYEQYF
TRBV18 NA CASSPVGLVSGANVLTF
TRBV27 NA CASSLVGRGGGTEAFF
TRBV2 NA CASGQIDSNQPQHF
TRBV5-4 NA CASSPKRGGAEAFF
TRBV7-2 NA CASSYPQGTYGYTF
TRBV4-1 NA CASNRMGLAGVNEQFF
TRBV5-1 NA CASSLGANEQFF
TRBV4-1 NA CASSLRNVPNYGYTF
TRBV30 NA CAWSATGRDTEAFF
TRBV21-1 NA CASSKVRSTF
TRBV6-5 NA CASRGYGYTF
TRBV4-3 NA CASSQDLRQPQHF
TRBV6-5 NA CASSYSWQGRNTIYF
TRBV28 NA CASRGQVLIYEQYF
TRBV7-2 NA CASGGRTGELFF
TRBV19 NA CASRGYRGLTSPLHF
TRBV19 NA CASSIDLSGKGTQYF
TRBV4-3 NA CASSPELWGSTYNEQFF
TRBV5-6 NA CASSMRRAGNEQFF
TRBV7-2 NA CASSWRGRNEKLFF
TRBV6-5 NA CASRVPRGIWYEQYF
TRBV6-5 NA CASSGTGGWDQPQHF
TRBV9 once CASSVRASYSEKLFF
TRBV7-2 NA CASSLVGVAGNTIYF
TRBV9 few CASSAGLGRDEQFF
TRBV27 NA CASSSGGSYEQYF
TRBV10-2 NA CASSANREWENTIYF
TRBV20-1 NA CSARELYEQYF
TRBV6-1 NA CASRPQEVYNEQFF
TRBV19 NA CASTWARNTEAFF
TRBV9 NA CASSSGGQRETQYF
TRBV18 NA CASSGDRSTGQYF
TRBV27 once CASGRLGYGYTF
TRBV9 NA CASSPRVGLAGGDTQYF
TRBV7-9 once CASSLGDRADEKLFF
TRBV5-1 NA CASSQQSFAVPYTDTQYF
TRBV11-2 NA CASSFNPGLDYEQYF
TRBV28 NA CASLQAYGYTF